One sample yielded the 26 T cell receptor beta chains listed below, sequenced in a study of blood T cell repertoires in COVID-19. Only in-frame clones appear in the TCRdb table, and some are missing; sequencing was by immunoSEQ multiplex PCR. The table records approximately 350,000 clones, more than 70% of them present only once. Sequencing was performed on peripheral blood. These receptors came from a woman under 40 with COVID-19, enrolled during active disease.

CDR3 nucleotide sequence: TGTGCCAGCAGGGCTAGCGGGGGGGCTATGGAGCAGTTCTTC. It encodes CASRASGGAMEQFF. The V and J genes are TRBV6-5 and TRBJ2-1; 12 positions match TRBD2. CDR3 length equals 14 residues. Trimming at V came to 6 bases and at J to 10 bases, leaving 7 bases not matched to a gene. Germline assignment: CDR1 MNHEY and CDR2 SVGAGI.

The sample holds a few counts of this clone. The rearrangement links TRBV5-6 to TRBJ1-1; D not certain. The CDR3 covers 13 residues. CDR1 and CDR2 from the germline V gene are SGHDT and YYEEEE. V was shortened by 3 bases and J by 6 bases, with 12 bases between the two germline ends. CDR3 DNA: TGTGCCAGCAGCTCGAACCCTAGCGCTGAAGCTTTCTTT. This codes for CASSSNPSAEAFF.

The chain combines TRBV24-1 with TRBJ1-5, with D unclear. This CDR3 spans 14 amino acids. V was shortened by 5 bases and J by 0 bases, with 7 bases between the two germline ends. Germline CDR1 and CDR2: KGHDR and SFDVKD. CDR3 sequence reads: CATSAGYSNQPQHF. The CDR3 DNA reads as TGTGCCACCAGTGCCGGGTATAGCAATCAGCCCCAGCATTTT.

This clone is a singleton in its sample. This chain joins TRBV5-6 and TRBJ2-2; weak D call: TRBD2 (5 bases). The V gene's germline CDR1 is SGHDT and CDR2 YYEEEE. Trimming removed 3 bases at V and 1 base at J, with 13 bases between. This CDR3 contains 16 residues. CDR3: CASSSNAGGNTGELFF. Here the CDR3 DNA reads TGTGCCAGCAGCTCTAACGCGGGCGGGAACACCGGGGAGCTGTTTTTT.

The rearrangement joins TRBV5-4 to TRBJ2-7; D unresolved. The germline V and J ends were trimmed by 2 bases and 2 bases, with 11 bases remaining between them. Germline V CDR1 and CDR2: SGHNT, YYREEE (reference sequence). CDR3 length: 14 amino acids. The CDR3 sequence is CASSFGAKTYEQYV. The CDR3 DNA is TGTGCCAGCAGCTTTGGAGCGAAAACCTACGAGCAGTACGTC.

The chain combines TRBV19 with TRBJ1-6; 8 bases fit TRBD1. CDR3 length: 15 residues. V dropped 4 bases and J dropped 9; count of bases not matched to a gene: 8. CDR1 LNHDA and CDR2 SQIVND come from the germline V gene (reference sequence). The CDR3 region has the DNA TGTGCCAGTAGTACTTGGACAGGGCGGCTTTCACCCCTCCACTTT. Residues: CASSTWTGRLSPLHF.

The CDR3 coding sequence is TGTGCCAGCAGCTTTTGGGACAGGTACAATGAGCAGTTCTTC. This translates into CASSFWDRYNEQFF. The rearrangement links TRBV5-4 to TRBJ2-1; TRBD1 aligns across 8 bases. The CDR3 is 14 amino acids. The J segment lost 4 bases and the V segment lost 2 bases, leaving 2 bases of the junction unmatched. The V gene's germline CDR1 is SGHNT and CDR2 YYREEE (reference sequence).

In its sample, this clone was seen once. The chain carries TRBV9 and TRBJ1-3; TRBD1 aligns across 10 bases. The V gene's germline CDR1 is SGDLS and CDR2 YYNGEE. J was trimmed by 1 base and V by 3 bases; bases with no gene match: 10. This CDR3 comprises 18 residues. The CDR3 protein is CASSAGTGVIPSGNTIYF. The CDR3 DNA reads as TGTGCCAGCAGCGCGGGGACAGGGGTAATCCCTTCTGGAAACACCATATATTTT.

Here the CDR3 DNA reads TGTGCCAGCAGCGGTAGTGAAGCTTTCTTT. It yields the protein CASSGSEAFF. The chain employs TRBV9 and TRBJ1-1; D is unresolved. V was trimmed by 3 bases and J by 7 bases, leaving 4 bases between them. This CDR3 comprises 10 residues. CDR1 is SGDLS, CDR2 YYNGEE, per germline.

The chain couples TRBV19 to TRBJ2-2, with a possible D match to TRBD2 (7 bases). CDR1 is LNHDA, CDR2 SQIVND, per germline (reference sequence). V lost 3 bases and J lost 3, with 17 bases in between. This CDR3 comprises 17 residues. CDR3: CASSIEGGSGDTGELFF. The CDR3 coding sequence is TGTGCCAGTAGTATCGAGGGGGGGAGTGGTGACACCGGGGAGCTGTTTTTT.

Worth noting for this clone: Other DNA sequences in the same sample also yield this CDR3. J is TRBJ1-3 and V is TRBV7-2; 8 bases line up with TRBD1. Germline CDR1 reads SGHTA; CDR2 reads FQGNSA. The CDR3 sequence is 15 residues long. V lost 1 base, J lost 4 bases, and 3 bases stayed unmatched. CDR3 sequence: CASSLDAGGGNTIYF. CDR3 DNA sequence: TGTGCCAGCAGCTTAGATGCAGGGGGCGGAAACACCATATATTTT.

The V call is TRBV6-5, the J call TRBJ2-5; 8 nucleotides match TRBD1. CDR1 MNHEY and CDR2 SVGAGI come from the germline V gene. The V gene end was trimmed by 6 bases and the J gene end by 1 base; junction bases not matched to a gene: 4. The CDR3 runs to 14 residues. The CDR3 loop reads CASSPGQGQETQYF. The CDR3 region has the DNA TGTGCCAGCAGCCCAGGACAGGGCCAAGAGACCCAGTACTTC.

This clone has only a few counts. The V and J genes are TRBV6-5 and TRBJ2-7; D is possibly TRBD1 (6 bases). The germline V gene encodes CDR1 MNHEY and CDR2 SVGAGI. This CDR3 region has 15 residues. Trimming removed 0 bases at V and 3 bases at J, with 12 bases between. The CDR3 sequence: CASSYSEETGYEQYF. CDR3 bases: TGTGCCAGCAGTTACTCTGAAGAGACAGGCTACGAGCAGTACTTC.

This clone turned up a few times. V is TRBV3-1 (or the pseudogene TRBV3-2) and J is TRBJ1-2; 7 bases map to TRBD1. V lost 0 bases, J lost 6 bases, and 4 bases stayed unmatched. The CDR3 runs 14 residues. Germline assignment: CDR1 LGHDT and CDR2 YNNKEL (reference sequence). CDR3 sequence (DNA): TGTGCCAGCAGCCAAGATCTAGGGGGCGATGGCTACACCTTC. Amino acids: CASSQDLGGDGYTF.

The CDR3 DNA is TGTGCCAGCAGCTTGTATGGTCTAGCGGGGGGTGGTGAGCAGTTCTTC. It translates to CASSLYGLAGGGEQFF. V usage is TRBV5-6 and J usage is TRBJ2-1, with 11 bases that match TRBD2. Germline V CDR1 and CDR2: SGHDT, YYEEEE. The CDR3 sequence is 16 residues long. The trim removed 1 base at V and 9 bases at J, leaving 9 bases unmatched.

V usage is TRBV9 and J usage is TRBJ2-1, with 8 positions matching TRBD1. The CDR3 consists of 14 residues. Unmatched junction bases numbered 5, after V lost 4 bases and J lost 5 bases. CDR1 is SGDLS and CDR2 is YYNGEE in the germline V gene. CDR3 region: CASSSGTGHNEQFF. In nucleotides, the CDR3 is TGTGCCAGCAGCTCCGGGACAGGTCACAATGAGCAGTTCTTC.

The chain joins TRBV5-1 to TRBJ2-1; the D gene is possibly TRBD2 (6 bases). V was cut by 4 bases and J by 7 bases, with 15 bases left in between. Germline CDR1 reads SGHRS; CDR2 reads YFSETQ. CDR3 length: 14 residues. The CDR3 bases are TGCGCCAGCAGCCGGGTACTAGCTTGGAATGAGCAGTTCTTC. Protein product: CASSRVLAWNEQFF.

This clone was observed once. The V gene is TRBV2, the J gene TRBJ1-4, with TRBD1 matching 7 bases. The CDR3 runs to 16 residues. The V and J ends lost 4 bases and 0 bases, in that order; junction bases with no gene match: 5. In germline, CDR1 is SNHLY, CDR2 FYNNEI. The DNA for the CDR3 is TGTGCCAGCAGTGGACAGGGAATTGCAACTAATGAAAAACTGTTTTTT. Protein sequence: CASSGQGIATNEKLFF.

The chain has TRBV2 and TRBJ2-5; 7 positions match TRBD2. The length of the CDR3 is 14 residues. Losses at the gene ends were 5 bases for V and 5 bases for J; bases not matched to a gene: 8. Looked up from germline, CDR1 is SNHLY and CDR2 is FYNNEI. The CDR3 region has the DNA TGTGCCAGCAGTCCCCCGGCGGGAGTGGAGACCCAGTACTTC. As protein: CASSPPAGVETQYF. Full variable domain (rest looked up from reference TRBV2 and TRBJ2-5): EPEVTQTPSHQVTQMGQEVILRCVPISNHLYFYWYRQILGQKVEFLVSFYNNEISEKSEIFDDQFSVERPDGSNFTLKIRSTKLEDSAMYFCASSPPAGVETQYFGPGTRLLVL.

This rearrangement joins TRBV29-1 to TRBJ1-2; 9 nucleotides match TRBD1. The CDR3 covers 13 residues. The V segment lost 6 bases and the J segment 8 bases; nucleotides outside the gene matches: 10. Germline CDR1 is SQVTM and CDR2 is ANQGSEA. Here the CDR3 DNA reads TGCAGCGTGGGCAACCGGGACAGGGACGGCTACACCTTC. Its protein is CSVGNRDRDGYTF.

This chain links TRBV7-9 with TRBJ2-7; D ambiguous. The CDR3 contains 15 residues. Germline-derived CDR1 and CDR2 are SEHNR and FQNEAQ (reference sequence). With 5 bases removed from V and 2 bases from J, the gap between germline ends came to 16 bases. The CDR3 sequence: CASSPSSGITYEQYF. CDR3 DNA: TGTGCCAGCAGCCCAAGCTCAGGAATCACCTACGAGCAGTACTTC.

The rearrangement links TRBV5-1 to TRBJ1-1; 8 bases are a match to TRBD1. This CDR3 has 15 amino acids. In germline, CDR1 is SGHRS, CDR2 YFSETQ. V shed 4 bases and J 3 bases; nucleotides not matched to a gene: 8. CDR3 loop: CASSPPGGGYTEAFF. DNA of the CDR3: TGCGCCAGCAGCCCTCCAGGGGGCGGGTACACTGAAGCTTTCTTT.

The genes are TRBV3-1 (or the pseudogene TRBV3-2) and TRBJ1-6, with 7 nucleotides matching TRBD1. V was clipped by 1 base and J by 12 bases; unmatched bases: 6. The germline gives CDR1 LGHDT, CDR2 YNNKEL (reference sequence). The length of the CDR3 is 14 residues. Here the CDR3 DNA reads TGTGCCAGCAGCCAAGTCCCGGGACAGAGACCCCTCCACTTT. It specifies CASSQVPGQRPLHF.

With respect to this clone: Additional DNA sequences in this sample encode the identical CDR3. The chain carries TRBV5-1 and TRBJ2-2, with D perhaps TRBD2 (5 bases). Trimming took off 1 base at V and 7 bases at J, with 5 bases between the two ends. CDR3 length equals 12 residues. Germline V gene sequence: CDR1 SGHRS, CDR2 YFSETQ. CDR3 region: CASSLSGGELFF. The CDR3 coding sequence is TGCGCCAGCAGCTTGAGCGGCGGGGAGCTGTTTTTT. Full variable domain (remainder filled in from reference TRBV5-1 and TRBJ2-2): KAGVTQTPRYLIKTRGQQVTLSCSPISGHRSVSWYQQTPGQGLQFLFEYFSETQRNKGNFPGRFSGRQFSNSRSEMNVSTLELGDSALYLCASSLSGGELFFGEGSRLTVL.

The chain joins TRBV5-1 to TRBJ1-6; tentative D call: TRBD1 (5 bases). This CDR3 is 14 amino acids long. V lost 5 bases to trimming and J lost 5 bases, with 11 bases between them. Germline V CDR1 and CDR2: SGHRS, YFSETQ. The CDR3 loop is CASRRTGDNSPLHF. The CDR3 DNA reads TGCGCCAGCAGGAGAACGGGGGATAATTCACCCCTCCACTTT.

The chain joins TRBV4-1 to TRBJ1-4; 7 bases map to TRBD1. Trimming cost V 2 bases and J 8 bases; bases outside gene matches: 8. Germline assignment: CDR1 MGHRA and CDR2 YSYEKL. The CDR3 totals 15 residues. The CDR3 here is CASSQPTGYEEKLFF. The DNA for the CDR3 is TGCGCCAGCAGCCAACCGACAGGGTACGAGGAAAAACTGTTTTTT.